The 8 T cell receptor beta chains given below trace back to one sample, sequenced in a study of T cells after yellow fever vaccination. TCRdb analysed the 5' RACE reads with MiXCR anew, one entry per CDR3 protein. The data hold some 400,000 distinct CDR3 sequences, with roughly 20% observed a single time. The starting material was PBMCs, obtained before the yellow fever booster vaccination. The receptors originated from a man aged 18 to 29 who received the YFV17D yellow fever vaccine.

The chain joins TRBV7-8 to TRBJ2-1; TRBD1 matches 8 bases. Germline CDR1 and CDR2: SGHVS and FQNEAQ. This CDR3 is built from 16 residues. V lost 4 bases to trimming and J lost 8 bases; unmatched junction nucleotides: 13. This CDR3 reads CASSSPSQGALDEQFF. CDR3 DNA sequence: TGTGCCAGCAGCTCCCCTTCGCAGGGGGCCTTGGATGAGCAGTTCTTC.

This clonotype was seen more than once but under ten times. This chain connects TRBV7-2 to TRBJ1-6, with D perhaps TRBD1 (5 bases). The V end lost 7 bases, the J end lost 16 bases, and 17 bases lay between the germline ends. CDR3 length: 12 amino acids. Germline-derived CDR1 and CDR2 are SGHTA and FQGNSA. In nucleotides, the CDR3 is TGTGCCAGCAACCCTCTGGGGGGGAAACTCCACTTT. Protein sequence: CASNPLGGKLHF.

There are a few counts of this clonotype. V and J are TRBV29-1 and TRBJ1-1; D perhaps matches TRBD1 (5 bases). Trimming pared 3 bases from V and 3 bases from J, leaving 17 bases between. CDR3 length: 15 residues. CDR1 SQVTM and CDR2 ANQGSEA come from the germline V gene. CDR3 bases: TGCAGCGTTGAGGTTCCCTACGGGGCTCACACTGAAGCTTTCTTT. Protein sequence: CSVEVPYGAHTEAFF.

The chain has TRBV12-3 or TRBV12-4 and TRBJ1-6; D gene ambiguous. V lost 4 bases to trimming and J lost 6 bases, with 19 bases between them. The CDR3 is 17 amino acids. CDR3 sequence reads: CASSWRTGFSPNSPLHF. As DNA, the CDR3 is TGTGCCAGCAGTTGGAGGACGGGGTTCAGCCCTAATTCACCCCTCCACTTT.

The V gene is TRBV6-2 or TRBV6-3, the J gene TRBJ2-7; D is unclear. V gave up 6 bases and J gave up 4 bases, with 13 bases separating them. Germline V gives CDR1 MNHEY, CDR2 SVGEGT. The CDR3 is 13 residues long. Here the CDR3 reads CASRGTAGYEQYV. The CDR3 coding sequence is TGTGCCAGCAGGGGAACCGCCGGTTACGAGCAGTACGTC.

In this sample, this clonotype turned up a few times. The genes are TRBV7-3 and TRBJ2-2, with TRBD2 as a possible D gene (5 bases). Germline assignment: CDR1 SGHTA and CDR2 FQGTGA. CDR3 size: 14 residues. V lost 8 bases and J lost 7, with 17 bases in between. DNA of the CDR3: TGTGCCAGCGCCAAGGAGGCCGACCGCGGGGAGCTGTTTTTT. Translating it yields CASAKEADRGELFF. The full variable domain, with the rest looked up from reference TRBV7-3 and TRBJ2-2, is GAGVSQTPSNKVTEKGKYVELRCDPISGHTALYWYRQSLGQGPEFLIYFQGTGAADDSGLPNDRFFAVRPEGSVSTLKIQRTERGDSAVYLCASAKEADRGELFFGEGSRLTVL.

The V call is TRBV3-1, the J call TRBJ2-3; D uncertain. CDR3 size: 15 residues. Looked up from germline, CDR1 is LGHDT and CDR2 is YNNKEL (reference sequence). V lost 0 bases and J lost 0, with 7 bases in between. DNA of the CDR3: TGTGCCAGCAGCCAAGAGTCGGCTAGCACAGATACGCAGTATTTT. Protein: CASSQESASTDTQYF.

This clonotype has at least ten counts. The chain couples TRBV7-3 to TRBJ2-1; 8 nucleotides agree with TRBD2. Germline loops: CDR1 SGHTA, CDR2 FQGTGA. V shed 2 bases and J 8 bases; nucleotides not matched to a gene: 5. The length of the CDR3 is 14 residues. CDR3 DNA sequence: TGTGCCAGCAGCTTAGCGGGGGGCGGCTATGAGCAGTTCTTC. Protein: CASSLAGGGYEQFF.